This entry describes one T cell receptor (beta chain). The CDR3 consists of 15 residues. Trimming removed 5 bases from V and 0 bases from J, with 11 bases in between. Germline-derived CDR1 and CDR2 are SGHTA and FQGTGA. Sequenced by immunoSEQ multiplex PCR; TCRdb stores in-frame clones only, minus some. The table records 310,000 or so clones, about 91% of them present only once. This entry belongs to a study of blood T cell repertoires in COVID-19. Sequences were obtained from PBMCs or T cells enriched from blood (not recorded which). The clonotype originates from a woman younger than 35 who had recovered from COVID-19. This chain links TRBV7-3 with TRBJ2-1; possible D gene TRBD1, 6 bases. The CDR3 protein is CASSPQGHSYNEQFF. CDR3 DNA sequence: TGTGCCAGCAGCCCACAGGGTCACTCCTACAATGAGCAGTTCTTC.